This T cell receptor (beta chain) appears in the sequencing data of a study of blood T cell repertoires in COVID-19. CDR1 and CDR2 from the germline V gene are ENHRY and SYGVKD. V lost 0 bases to trimming and J lost 6 bases, with 11 bases between them. This CDR3 contains 15 residues. The assay was immunoSEQ multiplex PCR, and TCRdb's table has in-frame clones only and misses some. The sample lists 95,000 to 150,000 clones; nearly 90% were seen once. The gene calls are TRBV10-3 and TRBJ1-4; a weak D match, TRBD1 (5 bases). The TCR was taken from a woman in her sixties or seventies with COVID-19, enrolled during active disease. The specimen sequenced was peripheral blood. For the CDR3, the DNA is TGTGCCATCAGTGAGTCCCGTGGGGGGGATGAAAAACTGTTTTTT. Its protein product is CAISESRGGDEKLFF.